Listed below are T cell receptor beta chains from one sample, sequenced in a study of cytomegalovirus exposure and HLA in healthy donors. TCRdb keeps only in-frame clones here, not all; method: immunoSEQ multiplex PCR. The sample gives about 73,000 clones, about 94% of which show up once; about 0.93% is in the top ten. Input material: PBMCs. These receptors came from a young woman in good health and CMV-seronegative. The CDR3 runs from the conserved cysteine through the conserved F or W. The D gene is left open where the match is weak.

d_call,v_call,cdr3_aa
.,TRBV4-1,CASSHSQTYEQYF
.,TRBV19,CASSILRAPYEQYF
TRBD2,TRBV4-3,CASSQERRGGTDTQYF
.,TRBV7-2,CASSLSDYGYTF
.,TRBV5-6,CASSLSPYSYEQYF
.,TRBV27,CASLEAGELFF
.,TRBV18,CASSPRQASTDTQYF
.,TRBV19,CASSIKQANQPQHF
.,TRBV5-1,CASSAPNSPLHF
.,TRBV28,CASSRTLYTEAFF